One sample yielded the 16 T cell receptor beta chains listed below, sequenced in a study of vaccination effects on CD4 cells after COVID-19. Their specific antigens are unknown. The protocol was immunoSEQ multiplex PCR, while the TCRdb copy is restricted to in-frame clones and leaves out a portion. The sample lists 30,000 or so clones, 72% occurring once. Antigen-specific CD4+ T cells expanded by the ViraFEST assay with viral peptide pools were then sequenced. Once cultured for nine to ten days, the cells underwent separation to obtain CD4+ T cells. BNT162b2 vaccine or mRNA-1273 vaccine was given to participants in two doses. Here the sequenced sample was CD4+ T cells from PBMCs cultured with HCoV-229E spike peptides, taken after COVID-19 vaccination. These receptors all come from a human donor who received a COVID-19 vaccine.

The V call is TRBV10-2, the J call TRBJ2-7; 7 bases line up with TRBD1. CDR1 is WSHSY and CDR2 is SAAADI in the germline V gene. This CDR3 comprises 16 residues. Germline trimming cut 3 bases from V and 1 base from J; bases unmatched to any gene: 9. In DNA, the CDR3 is TGCGCCAGCAGTGACGCAGGGGGTGGCAGGTCCTACGAGCAGTACTTC. Translated, it gives CASSDAGGGRSYEQYF.

The gene calls are TRBV2 and TRBJ1-1, with 8 bases fitting TRBD1. The V segment lost 2 bases and the J segment 1 base; nucleotides outside the gene matches: 9. Germline lookup yields CDR1 SNHLY and CDR2 FYNNEI. The CDR3 covers 17 residues. CDR3 nucleotide sequence: TGTGCCAGCAGTGAATCGGGAGGACAGGGCTGGAACACTGAAGCTTTCTTT. Residues: CASSESGGQGWNTEAFF.

A single count supports this clone. The chain employs TRBV18 and TRBJ1-5; D remains unclear. CDR1 and CDR2 from the germline V gene are KGHSH and LQKENI. The V and J ends lost 2 bases and 4 bases respectively, with 6 bases between them. The CDR3 length is 13 residues. The DNA of the CDR3 is TGTGCCAGCTCACCAGACACTAATCAGCCCCAGCATTTT. It translates to CASSPDTNQPQHF.

The V call is TRBV19, the J call TRBJ2-5; 8 positions match TRBD1. Germline CDR1 reads LNHDA; CDR2 reads SQIVND (reference sequence). The trim removed 5 bases at V and 4 bases at J, leaving 3 bases unmatched. This CDR3 has 13 residues. CDR3 nucleotides: TGTGCCAGTAGTGAAACAGGGGGAGAGACCCAGTACTTC. This encodes CASSETGGETQYF.

This clone came up a few times. The V and J genes are TRBV6-6 and TRBJ2-1; a weak D match, TRBD2 (5 bases). Germline CDR1 and CDR2: MNHNY and SVGAGI (reference sequence). Trimming took off 10 bases at V and 8 bases at J, with 9 bases between the two ends. The CDR3 length is 10 residues. For the CDR3, the DNA is TGTGCCACCGAGGACTATGAGCAGTTCTTC. Amino acids: CATEDYEQFF.

This chain joins TRBV7-9 and TRBJ1-3; the D is unclear. Germline CDR1 reads SEHNR; CDR2 reads FQNEAQ (reference sequence). The germline V and J ends were trimmed by 1 base and 4 bases, with 5 bases remaining between them. The CDR3 contains 13 residues. CDR3 coding DNA: TGTGCCAGCAGCTTAGTTACCGGAAACACCATATATTTT. Translating it yields CASSLVTGNTIYF.

The CDR3 loop is CASGNAWNEQFF. The DNA for the CDR3 is TGTGCCAGCGGGAATGCATGGAATGAGCAGTTCTTC. The chain links TRBV27 to TRBJ2-1; D not certain. With 8 bases removed from V and 7 bases from J, the gap between germline ends came to 12 bases. The CDR3 has 12 residues. From germline, CDR1 is MNHEY and CDR2 SMNVEV (reference sequence).

The chain uses TRBV5-1 and TRBJ2-5; TRBD2 is a possible D gene (5 bases). CDR3 size: 13 residues. V shed 4 bases and J shed 5 bases, with 12 bases lying between them. Looked up from germline, CDR1 is SGHRS and CDR2 is YFSETQ. CDR3 DNA sequence: TGCGCCAGCAGCCCGGGAATAGGGGAGACCCAGTACTTC. It translates to CASSPGIGETQYF.

This clone is medium-sized in the sample. The J gene is TRBJ2-6, the V gene TRBV6-1; D could derive from TRBD1 or TRBD2 (5 bases each). The CDR3 totals 18 residues. V was clipped by 3 bases and J by 2 bases, with 17 bases between them. Germline CDR1 MNHNS, CDR2 SASEGT. CDR3 sequence: CASSELLGPGAGANVLTF. The CDR3 DNA reads TGTGCCAGCAGTGAGTTATTGGGACCCGGGGCTGGGGCCAACGTCCTGACTTTC.

This rearrangement joins TRBV12-3 or TRBV12-4 to TRBJ1-2; 7 bases match TRBD1. The CDR3 contains 13 residues. The V and J ends lost 5 bases and 6 bases, in that order; junction bases with no gene match: 6. The CDR3 nucleotides read TGTGCCAGCAGTCCTCAGGGGGGGGATGGCTACACCTTC. Protein product: CASSPQGGDGYTF.

V is TRBV11-2 and J is TRBJ2-3; TRBD2 agrees at 10 bases. Looked up from germline, CDR1 is SGHAT and CDR2 is FQNNGV. The CDR3 extends over 16 amino acids. With 5 bases clipped from V and 3 bases from J, the junction kept 8 bases outside the gene matches. The CDR3 nucleotides read TGTGCCAGCAGCATACGAGCGGGGGGGGAAACAGATACGCAGTATTTT. Protein: CASSIRAGGETDTQYF.

CDR3 DNA sequence: TGTGCCAGCAGTGAAAAGGTAGCGGGAGGAGTACGGGTTGAGCAGTTCTTC. It specifies CASSEKVAGGVRVEQFF. The genes are TRBV2 and TRBJ2-1, with 10 bases lining up with TRBD2. Trimming took 2 bases from V and 9 from J; bases not matched to a gene: 13. This CDR3 is 17 amino acids long. The germline CDR1 and CDR2 sequences are SNHLY and FYNNEI.

In its sample, this clone is large. The chain links TRBV7-2 to TRBJ1-2, with TRBD1 matching over 9 bases. The germline V gene encodes CDR1 SGHTA and CDR2 FQGNSA. The CDR3 loop spans 16 amino acids. After removal of 1 base from V and 3 bases from J, the junction contained 6 bases not matched to a gene. In DNA, the CDR3 is TGTGCCAGCAGCTTAGGGGGACAGGGAAGCGACTATGGCTACACCTTC. Translation: CASSLGGQGSDYGYTF.

This clone was observed a few times. The chain combines TRBV18 with TRBJ2-7; D is perhaps TRBD1 or TRBD2 (5 bases each). CDR3 length equals 16 residues. The V gene's germline CDR1 is KGHSH and CDR2 LQKENI. V lost 9 bases to trimming and J lost 5 bases, with 26 bases between them. CDR3 sequence reads: CASSTISRGQIDEQYF. CDR3 coding DNA: TGTGCCAGTTCAACTATATCGAGGGGTCAAATAGACGAGCAGTACTTC.

The V call is TRBV18, the J call TRBJ1-2; D is unresolved. The V end was cut by 3 bases, the J end by 3 bases, with 14 bases between. There are 15 residues in the CDR3. From germline, CDR1 is KGHSH and CDR2 LQKENI. The CDR3 here is CASSPLTGLDYGYTF. The CDR3 DNA is TGTGCCAGCTCACCGCTGACGGGTCTGGACTATGGCTACACCTTC.

This clone was recorded once. V is TRBV2 and J is TRBJ1-5; D might be TRBD1 (5 bases). Germline CDR1 is SNHLY and CDR2 is FYNNEI. The CDR3 is 13 amino acids. V shed 8 bases and J shed 4 bases, with 12 bases lying between them. The CDR3 sequence is CASAGQANQPQHF. The DNA for the CDR3 is TGTGCCAGCGCAGGGCAGGCGAATCAGCCCCAGCATTTT.